This T cell receptor beta chain was obtained from a study of cytomegalovirus exposure and HLA in healthy donors. Looked up from germline, CDR1 is SGHRS and CDR2 is YFSETQ. After removal of 0 bases from V and 4 bases from J, the junction contained 11 bases not matched to a gene. This CDR3 comprises 18 residues. PCR was performed using 60 Vbeta and 13 Jbeta primers. The method was immunoSEQ multiplex PCR; TCRdb's version includes in-frame clones alone and lacks a portion of them. The sample shows approximately 210,000 clones, about four fifths of them seen only once. This TCR came from a male donor in good health and CMV-seropositive. Sequencing was carried out using PBMCs. V is TRBV5-1 and J is TRBJ2-7; 12 bases match TRBD1. DNA of the CDR3: TGCGCCAGCAGCTTGGCGGTGGGGACAGGGGGCAATTCTTACGAGCAGTACTTC. This gives the protein CASSLAVGTGGNSYEQYF.